A selection of T cell receptor beta chains follows, all from one sample in a study of shared clonotypes between healthy human individuals. Profiled with immunoSEQ multiplex PCR; TCRdb holds only in-frame clones, not every one. The sample consists of roughly 2.1 million clones, about 93% of them appearing once. The sample was naive CD8+ T cells from PBMCs. The receptors originated from a young man in good health. Some clones in this sample may be carry-over from other donors' samples. Each CDR3 is given with its conserved first and last residue. Fields, in order: D gene, V gene, J gene, clone size, CDR3 protein, CDR3 DNA. A D gene is named only where the DNA matches it firmly. Clone size is given for some rows only: seen once, a few or many times, or a class if the clone is expanded.

NA,TRBV9,TRBJ1-2,NA,CASSGRREYGYTF,TGTGCCAGCAGTGGGAGACGCGAGTATGGCTACACCTTC
TRBD1,TRBV9,TRBJ2-3,NA,CASSVETGAPSTDTQYF,TGTGCCAGCAGCGTAGAGACAGGGGCTCCTAGCACAGATACGCAGTATTTT
NA,TRBV5-4,TRBJ1-2,NA,CASSLGGLDYGYTF,TGTGCCAGCAGCTTGGGGGGGCTTGACTATGGCTACACCTTC
NA,TRBV2,TRBJ2-6,NA,CASSYRISGANVLTF,TGTGCCAGCAGTTACAGGATCTCTGGGGCCAACGTCCTGACTTTC
NA,TRBV11-2,TRBJ2-3,once,CASSLGPKDTQYF,TGTGCCAGCAGCTTAGGACCGAAGGATACGCAGTATTTT
NA,TRBV20-1,TRBJ1-2,NA,CSARVQGVYTF,TGCAGTGCTAGAGTACAGGGCGTCTACACCTTC
TRBD2,TRBV7-8,TRBJ2-5,NA,CASSYLLAGKETQYF,TGTGCCAGCAGCTACCTACTAGCGGGAAAAGAGACCCAGTACTTC
NA,TRBV7-8,TRBJ1-2,NA,CASSMGLTIGYGYTF,TGTGCCAGCAGCATGGGCCTAACCATCGGCTATGGCTACACCTTC
TRBD1,TRBV27,TRBJ2-7,NA,CASSFTGAPSEQYF,TGTGCCAGCAGTTTCACAGGGGCCCCCAGCGAGCAGTACTTC
NA,TRBV5-5,TRBJ1-1,NA,CASSLNSREAFF,TGTGCCAGCAGCTTGAATTCCCGTGAAGCTTTCTTT
TRBD2,TRBV18,TRBJ2-3,NA,CASSPLASGRTDTQYF,TGTGCCAGCTCACCATTAGCTAGCGGGAGGACAGATACGCAGTATTTT
NA,TRBV10-3,TRBJ2-7,NA,CAISERSLSYEQYF,TGTGCCATCAGTGAGCGGAGCCTTTCCTACGAGCAGTACTTC
TRBD1,TRBV28,TRBJ1-1,NA,CASSLVLAGQGLGNTEAFF,TGTGCCAGCAGTTTAGTATTAGCGGGACAGGGACTTGGGAACACTGAAGCTTTCTTT
NA,TRBV30,TRBJ2-7,NA,CAWSSTWSEQYF,TGTGCCTGGAGTTCCACGTGGTCCGAGCAGTACTTC
TRBD1,TRBV4-3,TRBJ2-7,NA,CASSQDVRTGEQYF,TGCGCCAGCAGCCAAGATGTGAGGACAGGCGAGCAGTACTTC
NA,TRBV28,TRBJ2-7,NA,CASISSRRPYEQYF,TGTGCCAGCATTTCCTCACGTAGGCCTTACGAGCAGTACTTC
NA,TRBV19,TRBJ1-2,NA,CASSAQGNSNYGYTF,TGTGCCAGTAGCGCGCAGGGGAATTCTAACTATGGCTACACCTTC
NA,TRBV27,TRBJ2-7,NA,CASSLLREKGYEQYF,TGTGCCAGCAGTTTGCTACGGGAGAAGGGCTACGAGCAGTACTTC
TRBD2,TRBV4-3,TRBJ2-7,NA,CASSQGTSSYEQYF,TGCGCCAGCAGCCAGGGGACTAGCTCCTACGAGCAGTACTTC
NA,TRBV4-3,TRBJ2-7,NA,CASSQGRGSYEQYF,TGCGCCAGCAGCCAAGGGAGGGGCTCCTACGAGCAGTACTTC
TRBD1,TRBV11-2,TRBJ2-7,NA,CASSVGQPSYEQYF,TGTGCCAGCAGCGTGGGACAGCCCTCCTACGAGCAGTACTTC
NA,TRBV13,TRBJ2-2,NA,CASSLVPGRTGELFF,TGTGCCAGCAGCTTAGTTCCAGGCCGCACCGGGGAGCTGTTTTTT
NA,TRBV5-6,TRBJ1-4,NA,CASSLNMAGSEKLFF,TGTGCCAGCAGCTTAAATATGGCAGGGAGTGAAAAACTGTTTTTT
NA,TRBV11-3,TRBJ2-7,NA,CASSFRESYEQYF,TGTGCCAGCAGCTTCCGGGAGTCCTACGAGCAGTACTTC
NA,TRBV9,TRBJ2-7,NA,CASSVSITPYEQYF,TGTGCCAGCAGCGTAAGCATAACCCCCTACGAGCAGTACTTC
NA,TRBV10-2,TRBJ2-7,NA,CASSERYEQYF,TGCGCCAGCAGTGAGAGGTACGAGCAGTACTTC
NA,TRBV7-9,TRBJ2-7,NA,CASSSRETSGPYEQYF,TGTGCCAGCAGCTCGAGGGAGACGAGCGGTCCCTACGAGCAGTACTTC
TRBD2,TRBV7-2,TRBJ2-1,NA,CASSYSGSYNEQFF,TGTGCCAGCAGCTATAGCGGGAGCTACAATGAGCAGTTCTTC
NA,TRBV21-1,TRBJ2-7,NA,CASNRGDPYEQYF,TGTGCCAGCAACCGGGGGGACCCCTACGAGCAGTACTTC
TRBD2,TRBV19,TRBJ2-1,NA,CASQLARNYNEQFF,TGTGCCAGTCAACTAGCGCGGAATTACAATGAGCAGTTCTTC
TRBD2,TRBV4-1,TRBJ2-1,once,CASSQVRTSVYNEQFF,TGCGCCAGCAGCCAAGTAAGAACTAGCGTCTACAATGAGCAGTTCTTC
NA,TRBV9,TRBJ2-7,NA,CASSGGASYEQYF,TGTGCCAGCAGCGGCGGGGCCTCCTACGAGCAGTACTTC
NA,TRBV9,TRBJ1-5,NA,CASSVGVNQPQHF,TGTGCCAGCAGCGTAGGGGTCAATCAGCCCCAGCATTTT
TRBD2,TRBV25-1,TRBJ2-1,NA,CASSGGLAGAISYNEQFF,TGTGCCAGCAGTGGAGGACTAGCGGGAGCCATCTCCTACAATGAGCAGTTCTTC